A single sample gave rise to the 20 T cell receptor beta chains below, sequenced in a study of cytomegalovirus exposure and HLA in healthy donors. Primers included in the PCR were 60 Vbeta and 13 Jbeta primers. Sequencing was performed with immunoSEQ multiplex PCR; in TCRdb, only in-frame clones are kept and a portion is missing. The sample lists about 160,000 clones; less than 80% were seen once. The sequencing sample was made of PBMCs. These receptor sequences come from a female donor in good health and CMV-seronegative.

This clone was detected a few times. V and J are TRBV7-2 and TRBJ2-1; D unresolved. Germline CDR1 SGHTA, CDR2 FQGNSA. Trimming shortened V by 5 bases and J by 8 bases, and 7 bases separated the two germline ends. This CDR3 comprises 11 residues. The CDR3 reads CASSQIYEQFF. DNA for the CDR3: TGTGCCAGCAGCCAGATCTATGAGCAGTTCTTC.

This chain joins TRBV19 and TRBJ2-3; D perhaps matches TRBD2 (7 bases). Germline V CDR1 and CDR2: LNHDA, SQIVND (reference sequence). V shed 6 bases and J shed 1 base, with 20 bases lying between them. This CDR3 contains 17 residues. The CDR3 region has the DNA TGTGCCAGTAGGAAGTGGGGGGGCCAAAGTCGCACAGATACGCAGTATTTT. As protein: CASRKWGGQSRTDTQYF.

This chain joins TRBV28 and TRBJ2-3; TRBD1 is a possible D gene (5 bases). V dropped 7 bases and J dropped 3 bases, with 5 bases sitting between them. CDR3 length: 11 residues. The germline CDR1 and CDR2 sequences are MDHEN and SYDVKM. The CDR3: CASTGTDTQYF. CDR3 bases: TGTGCCAGCACAGGGACAGATACGCAGTATTTT.

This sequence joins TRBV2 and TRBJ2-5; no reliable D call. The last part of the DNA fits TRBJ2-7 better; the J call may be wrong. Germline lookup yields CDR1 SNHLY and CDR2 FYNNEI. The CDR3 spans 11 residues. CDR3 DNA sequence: TGTGCCAGCAGTGGCTCCTACGAGCAGTACTTC. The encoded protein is CASSGSYEQYF.

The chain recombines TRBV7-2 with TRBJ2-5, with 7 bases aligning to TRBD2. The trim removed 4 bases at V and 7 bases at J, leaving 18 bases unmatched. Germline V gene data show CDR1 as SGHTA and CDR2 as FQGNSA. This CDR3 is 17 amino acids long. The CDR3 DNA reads TGTGCCAGCAGCTCCCCCCGAGGGGCGGGAGCCTTCGGGACCCAGTACTTC. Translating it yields CASSSPRGAGAFGTQYF.

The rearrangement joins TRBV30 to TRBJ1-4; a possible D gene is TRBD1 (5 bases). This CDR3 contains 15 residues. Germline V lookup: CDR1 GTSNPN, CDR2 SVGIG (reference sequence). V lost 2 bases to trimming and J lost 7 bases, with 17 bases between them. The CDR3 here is CAWSNVEGRGEKLFF. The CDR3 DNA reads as TGTGCCTGGAGTAACGTGGAAGGAAGGGGTGAAAAACTGTTTTTT.

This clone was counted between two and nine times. CDR3 nucleotide sequence: TGTGCCAGCAGCCCTACCTCTAGGAGGTTCTACGAGCAGTACTTC. Its translation is CASSPTSRRFYEQYF. The chain recombines TRBV27 with TRBJ2-7, with D possibly TRBD2 on 5 matching bases. Germline CDR1 is MNHEY and CDR2 is SMNVEV (reference sequence). The CDR3 totals 15 residues. Deletions cut 6 bases from V and 3 bases from J, with 18 bases between.

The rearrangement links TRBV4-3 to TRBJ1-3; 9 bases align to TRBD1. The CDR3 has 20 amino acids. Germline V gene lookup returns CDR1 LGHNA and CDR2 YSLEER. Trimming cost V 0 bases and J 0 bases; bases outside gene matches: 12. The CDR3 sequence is CASSQESGATGGYSGNTIYF. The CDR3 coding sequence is TGCGCCAGCAGCCAAGAATCGGGGGCCACAGGGGGCTACTCTGGAAACACCATATATTTT.

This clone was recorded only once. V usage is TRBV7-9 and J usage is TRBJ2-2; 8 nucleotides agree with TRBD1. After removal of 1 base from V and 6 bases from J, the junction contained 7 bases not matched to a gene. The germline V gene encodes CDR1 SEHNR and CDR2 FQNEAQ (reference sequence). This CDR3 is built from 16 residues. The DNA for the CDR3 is TGTGCCAGCAGCTTAGGGACAGGGTCCTTTGCCGGGGAGCTGTTTTTT. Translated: CASSLGTGSFAGELFF.

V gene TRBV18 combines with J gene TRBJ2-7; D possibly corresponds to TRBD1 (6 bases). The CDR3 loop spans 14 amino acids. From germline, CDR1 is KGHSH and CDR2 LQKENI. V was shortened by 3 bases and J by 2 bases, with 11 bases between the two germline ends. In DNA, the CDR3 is TGTGCCAGCTCACCGCAGGGGCCGCCCTACGAGCAGTACTTC. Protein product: CASSPQGPPYEQYF.

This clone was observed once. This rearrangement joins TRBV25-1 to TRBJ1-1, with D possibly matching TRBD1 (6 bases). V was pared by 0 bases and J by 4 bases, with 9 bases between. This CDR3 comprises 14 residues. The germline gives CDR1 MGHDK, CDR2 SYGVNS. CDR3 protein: CASSEYLTGTEAFF. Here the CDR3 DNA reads TGTGCCAGCAGTGAATACCTGACAGGCACTGAAGCTTTCTTT.

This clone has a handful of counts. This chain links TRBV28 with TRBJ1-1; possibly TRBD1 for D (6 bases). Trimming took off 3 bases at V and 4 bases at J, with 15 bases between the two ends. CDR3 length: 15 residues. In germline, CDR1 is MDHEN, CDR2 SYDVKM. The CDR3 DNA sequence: TGTGCCAGCAGTTTCGTGCAGGGGCGAGGCACTGAAGCTTTCTTT. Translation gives CASSFVQGRGTEAFF.

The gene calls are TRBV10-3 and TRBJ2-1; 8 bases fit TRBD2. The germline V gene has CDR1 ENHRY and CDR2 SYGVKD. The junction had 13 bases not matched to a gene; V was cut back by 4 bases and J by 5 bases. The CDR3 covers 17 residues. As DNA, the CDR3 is TGTGCCATCAGTGGCGCTGCCAGCGGGAGCATAAACAATGAGCAGTTCTTC. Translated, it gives CAISGAASGSINNEQFF.

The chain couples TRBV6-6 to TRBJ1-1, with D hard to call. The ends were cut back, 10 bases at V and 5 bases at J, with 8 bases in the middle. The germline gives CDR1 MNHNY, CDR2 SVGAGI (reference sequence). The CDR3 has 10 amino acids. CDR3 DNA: TGTGCCACCGTCAGTACTGAAGCTTTCTTT. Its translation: CATVSTEAFF.

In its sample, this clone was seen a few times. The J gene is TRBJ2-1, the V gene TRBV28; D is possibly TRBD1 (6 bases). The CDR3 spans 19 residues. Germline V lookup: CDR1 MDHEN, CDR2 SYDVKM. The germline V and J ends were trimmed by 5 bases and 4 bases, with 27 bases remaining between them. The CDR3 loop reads CASSQFTLQRIRGYNEQFF. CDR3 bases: TGTGCCAGCAGTCAATTCACCCTCCAGCGGATCAGGGGTTACAATGAGCAGTTCTTC.

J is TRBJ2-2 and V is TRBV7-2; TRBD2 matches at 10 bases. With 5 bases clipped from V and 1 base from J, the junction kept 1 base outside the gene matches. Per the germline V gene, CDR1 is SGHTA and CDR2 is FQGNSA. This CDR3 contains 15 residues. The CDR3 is CASSQRGGNTGELFF. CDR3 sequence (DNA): TGTGCCAGCAGCCAGCGGGGGGGGAACACCGGGGAGCTGTTTTTT.

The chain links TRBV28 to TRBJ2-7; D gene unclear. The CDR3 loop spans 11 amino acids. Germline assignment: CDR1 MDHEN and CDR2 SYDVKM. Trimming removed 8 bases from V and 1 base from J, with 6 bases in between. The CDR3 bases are TGTGCCAGCGGGCCGTCCTACGAGCAGTACTTC. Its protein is CASGPSYEQYF.

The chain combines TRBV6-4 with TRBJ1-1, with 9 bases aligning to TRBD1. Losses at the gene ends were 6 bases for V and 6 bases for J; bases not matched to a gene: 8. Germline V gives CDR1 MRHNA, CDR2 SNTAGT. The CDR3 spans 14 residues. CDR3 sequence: CASSATGGLAEAFF. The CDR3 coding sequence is TGTGCCAGCAGCGCCACAGGGGGCCTAGCTGAAGCTTTCTTT.

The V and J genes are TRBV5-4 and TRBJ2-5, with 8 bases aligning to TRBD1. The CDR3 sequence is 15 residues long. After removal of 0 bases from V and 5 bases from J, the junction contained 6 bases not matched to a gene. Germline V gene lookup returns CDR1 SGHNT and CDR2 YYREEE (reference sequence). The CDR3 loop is CASSLEDRVGETQYF. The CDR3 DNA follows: TGTGCCAGCAGCTTGGAGGACAGGGTGGGGGAGACCCAGTACTTC.

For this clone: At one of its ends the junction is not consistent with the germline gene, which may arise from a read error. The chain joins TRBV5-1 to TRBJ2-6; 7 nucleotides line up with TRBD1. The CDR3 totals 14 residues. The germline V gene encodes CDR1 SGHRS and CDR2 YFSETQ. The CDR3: CASGDSSGANGLTF. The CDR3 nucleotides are TGCGCCAGCGGGGACAGCTCTGGGGCCAACGGCCTGACTTTC.